This TCR beta chain was found in a study of human T cells and chemical hapten exposure. TCRdb itself ran the RACE reads through MiXCR, one entry per CDR3 protein. The repertoire holds approximately 41,000 distinct CDR3 sequences, with about 4.2% as singletons. Overall study findings and caveats: The presence of alopecia in the donors means their immune response may differ from healthy people's.

This clonotype was seen a handful of times. The target antigen is unknown. The time point is: patch test 1, 2 weeks after DPC sensitization. Treatment defined: therapeutic diphenylcyclopropenone sensitization with weekly scalp DPC. Unfractionated whole blood was the source of the extracted total RNA. Trimming took 4 bases from V and 8 from J, leaving 11 bases between them. The CDR3 contains 11 residues. In germline, CDR1 is SQVTM, CDR2 ANQGSEA. The chain carries TRBV29-1 and TRBJ1-2; D is possibly TRBD1 (6 bases). The receptor's source is a man aged 50-60 years with alopecia areata. Some clones in this sample may be carry-over from other donors' samples. The input for sequencing was whole blood, taken in connection with sensitization to the hapten diphenylcyclopropenone (DPC). The CDR3 here is CSVAGVDGYTF. Written as DNA, the CDR3 is TGCAGCGTTGCAGGGGTCGACGGCTACACCTTC.